Listed below are T cell receptor beta chains from one sample, sequenced in a study of T cells in Graves' hyperthyroidism and ophthalmopathy. In TCRdb, the multiplex PCR reads were re-called with MiXCR into one record per CDR3 protein. The table records fewer than 800,000 distinct CDR3 sequences, about a sixth of them present only once. Sequencing was done on a sample of blood. These receptors were obtained from a man younger than 35 with Graves' hyperthyroidism. Each CDR3 is given with its conserved first and last residue. D genes are given only for firm matches. Expanded clones are given a class, and other clones once, few, many or no size at all.

D gene	V gene	clone size	J gene	CDR3 length	CDR3 protein	CDR3 DNA
NA	TRBV12-3/TRBV12-4	NA	TRBJ2-5	15	CASSPTKTQKETQYF	TGTGCCAGCAGCCCTACCAAGACCCAGAAAGAGACCCAGTACTTC
TRBD1	TRBV4-1	many	TRBJ2-7	15	CASSRNQGAGYEQYF	TGCGCCAGCAGCCGCAACCAGGGGGCAGGCTACGAGCAGTACTTC
NA	TRBV13	NA	TRBJ2-4	13	CASSLGLASIQYF	TGTGCCAGCAGCTTGGGGCTAGCCAGCATTCAGTACTTC
TRBD2	TRBV20-1	many	TRBJ2-4	15	CSARGAAGGRDIQYF	TGCAGTGCTAGAGGAGCAGCGGGAGGCAGGGACATTCAGTACTTC
TRBD2	TRBV20-1	many	TRBJ2-5	15	CSARDLAGVIETQYF	TGCAGTGCTAGAGATCTAGCGGGAGTAATAGAGACCCAGTACTTC
NA	TRBV2	NA	TRBJ2-5	13	CATAGWAKETQYF	TGTGCAACGGCGGGGTGGGCTAAAGAGACCCAGTACTTC
TRBD1	TRBV7-3	NA	TRBJ2-3	14	CASSTGGRADTQYF	TGTGCCAGCAGTACAGGGGGCAGGGCAGATACGCAGTATTTT
NA	TRBV6-1	NA	TRBJ1-5	13	CASSPGPQGPQHF	TGTGCCAGCAGCCCCGGGCCCCAGGGGCCCCAGCATTTT
TRBD2	TRBV7-2	many	TRBJ2-3	14	CAPGGAGGGDTQYF	TGTGCCCCAGGGGGAGCGGGAGGGGGAGATACGCAGTATTTT
TRBD1	TRBV5-1	few	TRBJ2-5	14	CASSPDRGRGTQYF	TGCGCCAGCAGCCCGGACAGGGGCCGGGGGACCCAGTACTTC
NA	TRBV30	many	TRBJ1-5	14	CAWSALMSNQPQHF	TGTGCCTGGAGTGCCCTTATGAGCAATCAGCCCCAGCATTTT